These 7 T cell receptor beta chains came from one sample sequenced in a study of cytomegalovirus exposure and HLA in healthy donors. PCR involved 60 Vbeta and 13 Jbeta primers. Here immunoSEQ multiplex PCR was the method, and the copy in TCRdb shows in-frame clones only, minus some. This sample yields roughly 180,000 clones, of which approximately 80% are seen a single time; under 1.5% belongs to the top ten. Sequencing was done on a sample of PBMCs. The receptors derive from a girl between 2 and 10 years old in good health and CMV-seropositive.

The chain recombines TRBV4-1 with TRBJ1-2; D ambiguous. The CDR3 covers 16 residues. V shed 2 bases and J shed 4 bases, with 17 bases lying between them. Germline assignment: CDR1 MGHRA and CDR2 YSYEKL. Here the CDR3 reads CASSQRTRQALYGYTF. The CDR3 nucleotides are TGCGCCAGCAGCCAACGAACACGCCAGGCTCTCTATGGCTACACCTTC.

The chain couples TRBV12-5 to TRBJ1-2; TRBD1 is a possible D gene (6 bases). The CDR3 totals 15 residues. V was pared by 2 bases and J by 7 bases, with 17 bases between. Per germline, CDR1 LGHNT and CDR2 FRNRAP. The chain's CDR3 is CASGLYPGTWFGYTF. The CDR3 region has the DNA TGTGCTAGTGGTTTGTATCCCGGGACATGGTTTGGCTACACCTTC.

The chain has TRBV15 and TRBJ1-2; D is unresolved. Germline V gene sequence: CDR1 LNHNV, CDR2 YYDKDF (reference sequence). The CDR3 totals 14 residues. Trimming took off 4 bases at V and 4 bases at J, with 13 bases between the two ends. The CDR3 sequence: CATSTQRGSYGYTF. The DNA of the CDR3 is TGTGCCACCAGCACTCAGAGAGGGAGCTATGGCTACACCTTC.

This sequence joins TRBV5-4 and TRBJ1-1, with 8 bases matching TRBD1. Germline V lookup: CDR1 SGHNT, CDR2 YYREEE (reference sequence). The CDR3 sequence is 13 residues long. The ends lost 4 bases at V and 4 bases at J; junction bases unmatched: 3. The DNA of the CDR3 is TGTGCCAGCAGCACGGACAGGGCCACTGAAGCTTTCTTT. Translating it yields CASSTDRATEAFF.

V and J are TRBV6-5 and TRBJ2-1; D is uncertain. This CDR3 contains 13 residues. V was clipped by 0 bases and J by 10 bases, with 10 bases between them. The germline gives CDR1 MNHEY, CDR2 SVGAGI. The CDR3 here is CASSYSTVAEQFF. In DNA, the CDR3 is TGTGCCAGCAGTTACTCGACTGTTGCAGAGCAGTTCTTC.

The chain is built from TRBV5-4 and TRBJ2-3, with 8 bases aligning to TRBD2. V lost 6 bases and J lost 3; bases outside the gene matches: 9. The CDR3 has 15 amino acids. Germline CDR1 reads SGHNT; CDR2 reads YYREEE (reference sequence). The CDR3 is CASNTAGVGTDTQYF. The CDR3 DNA sequence: TGTGCCAGCAACACAGCGGGAGTTGGTACAGATACGCAGTATTTT.

The rearrangement uses TRBV25-1 and TRBJ2-6, with a weak D call TRBD1 (6 bases). V was cut by 3 bases and J by 0 bases, with 12 bases left in between. The CDR3 sequence is 17 residues long. Germline lookup yields CDR1 MGHDK and CDR2 SYGVNS. In DNA, the CDR3 is TGTGCCAGCAGTGATACAGGGAGCTACTCTGGGGCCAACGTCCTGACTTTC. Protein product: CASSDTGSYSGANVLTF.